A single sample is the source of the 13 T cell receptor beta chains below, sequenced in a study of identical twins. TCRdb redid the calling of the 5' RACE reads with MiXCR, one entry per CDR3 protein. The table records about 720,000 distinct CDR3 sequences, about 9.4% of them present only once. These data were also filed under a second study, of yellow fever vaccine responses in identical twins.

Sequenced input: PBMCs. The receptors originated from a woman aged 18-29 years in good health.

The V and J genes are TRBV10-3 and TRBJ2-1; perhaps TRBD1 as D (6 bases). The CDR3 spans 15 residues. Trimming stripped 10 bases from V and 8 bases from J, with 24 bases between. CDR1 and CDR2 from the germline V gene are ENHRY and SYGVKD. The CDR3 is CASARGAQGGDEQFF. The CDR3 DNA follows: TGTGCCAGCGCTCGAGGGGCGCAAGGGGGAGATGAGCAGTTCTTC.

The CDR3 sequence: CASAGTGGFTEAFF. The CDR3 coding sequence is TGCGCCAGCGCCGGGACAGGGGGCTTCACTGAAGCTTTCTTT. This chain connects TRBV5-1 to TRBJ1-1; 12 nucleotides align to TRBD1. This CDR3 spans 14 amino acids. The V and J ends lost 7 bases and 4 bases, in that order; junction bases with no gene match: 5. Germline V lookup: CDR1 SGHRS, CDR2 YFSETQ.

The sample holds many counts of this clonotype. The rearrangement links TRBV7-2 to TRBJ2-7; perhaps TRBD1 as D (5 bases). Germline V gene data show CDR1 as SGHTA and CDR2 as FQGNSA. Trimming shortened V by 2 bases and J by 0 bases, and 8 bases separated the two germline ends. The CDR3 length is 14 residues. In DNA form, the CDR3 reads TGTGCCAGCAGCTTAATTCAGGGCTCCTACGAGCAGTACTTC. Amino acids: CASSLIQGSYEQYF.

As DNA, the CDR3 is TGTGCCACCAGCAGAGATCGAGTAGCGGCCAATGAGCAGTTCTTC. Its translation: CATSRDRVAANEQFF. This rearrangement joins TRBV15 to TRBJ2-1, with D perhaps matching TRBD2 (6 bases). The germline V gene has CDR1 LNHNV and CDR2 YYDKDF (reference sequence). The CDR3 is 15 amino acids. Trimming removed 0 bases from V and 6 bases from J, with 12 bases in between.

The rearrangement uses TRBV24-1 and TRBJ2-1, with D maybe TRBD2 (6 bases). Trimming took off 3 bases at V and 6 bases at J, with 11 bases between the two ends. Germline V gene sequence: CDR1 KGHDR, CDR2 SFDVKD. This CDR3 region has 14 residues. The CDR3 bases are TGTGCCACCAGTGATCCCGCGGGGAGCAATGAGCAGTTCTTC. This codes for CATSDPAGSNEQFF.

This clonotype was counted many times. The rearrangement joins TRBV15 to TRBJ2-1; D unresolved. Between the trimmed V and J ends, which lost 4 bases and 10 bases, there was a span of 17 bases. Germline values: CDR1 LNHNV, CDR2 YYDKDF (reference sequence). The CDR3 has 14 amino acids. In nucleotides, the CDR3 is TGTGCCACCAGCACGGCGGTCGTAGGTGGGGAGCAGTTCTTC. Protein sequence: CATSTAVVGGEQFF.

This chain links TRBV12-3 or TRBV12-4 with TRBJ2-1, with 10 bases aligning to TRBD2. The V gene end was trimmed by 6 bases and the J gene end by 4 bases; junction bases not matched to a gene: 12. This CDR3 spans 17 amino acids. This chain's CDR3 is CASSRAARLAGYNEQFF. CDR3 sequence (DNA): TGTGCCAGCAGCCGCGCCGCGAGACTAGCGGGTTACAATGAGCAGTTCTTC.

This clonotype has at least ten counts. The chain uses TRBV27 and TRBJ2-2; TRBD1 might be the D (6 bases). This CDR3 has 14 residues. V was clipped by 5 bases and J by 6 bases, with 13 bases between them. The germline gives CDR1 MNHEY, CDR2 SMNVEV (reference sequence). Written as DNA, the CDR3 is TGTGCCAGCAGTCTGAAGAAGGGGGCCGGGGAGCTGTTTTTT. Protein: CASSLKKGAGELFF.

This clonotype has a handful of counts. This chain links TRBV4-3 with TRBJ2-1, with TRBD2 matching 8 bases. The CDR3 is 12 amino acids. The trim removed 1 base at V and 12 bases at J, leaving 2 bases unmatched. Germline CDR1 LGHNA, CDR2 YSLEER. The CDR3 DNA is TGCGCCAGCAGCCAAGCGGGAGGGGTGCAGTTCTTC. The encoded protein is CASSQAGGVQFF.

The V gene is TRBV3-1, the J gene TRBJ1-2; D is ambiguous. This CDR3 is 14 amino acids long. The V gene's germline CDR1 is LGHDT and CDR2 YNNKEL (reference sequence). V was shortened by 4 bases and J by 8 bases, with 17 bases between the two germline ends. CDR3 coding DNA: TGTGCCAGCAGCCCCGGCCAAAAGGGAGTCGGCTACACCTTC. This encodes CASSPGQKGVGYTF.

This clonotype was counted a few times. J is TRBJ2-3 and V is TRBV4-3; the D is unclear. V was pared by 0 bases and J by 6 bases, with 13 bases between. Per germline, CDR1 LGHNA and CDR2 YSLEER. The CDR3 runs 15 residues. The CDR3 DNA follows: TGCGCCAGCAGCCAAGATTTAAATGCTGGGGATACGCAGTATTTT. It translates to CASSQDLNAGDTQYF.

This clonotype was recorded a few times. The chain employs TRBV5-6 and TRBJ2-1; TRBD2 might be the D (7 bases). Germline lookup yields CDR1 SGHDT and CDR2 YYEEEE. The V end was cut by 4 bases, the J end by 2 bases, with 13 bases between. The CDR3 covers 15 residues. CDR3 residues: CASSQRGGTYNEQFF. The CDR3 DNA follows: TGTGCCAGCAGCCAAAGGGGGGGTACCTACAATGAGCAGTTCTTC.

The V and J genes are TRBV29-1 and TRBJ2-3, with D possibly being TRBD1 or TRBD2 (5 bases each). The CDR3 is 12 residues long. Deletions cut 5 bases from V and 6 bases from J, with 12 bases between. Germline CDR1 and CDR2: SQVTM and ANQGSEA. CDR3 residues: CSVPGLRDTQYF. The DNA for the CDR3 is TGCAGCGTTCCGGGGCTCAGGGATACGCAGTATTTT.